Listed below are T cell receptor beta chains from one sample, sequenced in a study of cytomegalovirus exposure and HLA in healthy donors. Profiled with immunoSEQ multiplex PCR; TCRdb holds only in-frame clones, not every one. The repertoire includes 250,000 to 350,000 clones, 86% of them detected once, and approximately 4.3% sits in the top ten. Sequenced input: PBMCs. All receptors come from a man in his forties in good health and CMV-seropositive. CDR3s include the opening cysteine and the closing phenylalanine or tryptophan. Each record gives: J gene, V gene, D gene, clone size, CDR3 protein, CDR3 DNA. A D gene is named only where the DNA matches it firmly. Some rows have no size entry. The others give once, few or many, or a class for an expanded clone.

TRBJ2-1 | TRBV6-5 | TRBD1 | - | CASSQGAAYNEQFF | TGTGCCAGCAGCCAGGGGGCGGCCTACAATGAGCAGTTCTTC
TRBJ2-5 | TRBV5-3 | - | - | CARSLRWGLETQYF | TGTGCCAGAAGCTTGAGGTGGGGCCTCGAGACCCAGTACTTC
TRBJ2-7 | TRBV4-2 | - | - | CASSQDTSAGLYEQYF | TGTGCCAGCAGCCAAGATACCAGCGCTGGCCTCTACGAGCAGTACTTC
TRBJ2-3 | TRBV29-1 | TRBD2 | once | CSVEDPKRGGDTQYF | TGCAGCGTTGAAGATCCTAAACGGGGGGGGGATACGCAGTATTTT
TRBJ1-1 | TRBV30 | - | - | CAWSFVNTEAFF | TGTGCCTGGAGTTTCGTGAACACTGAAGCTTTCTTT
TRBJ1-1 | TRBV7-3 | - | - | CASSLSGTEAFF | TGTGCCAGCAGCTTATCAGGCACTGAAGCTTTCTTT
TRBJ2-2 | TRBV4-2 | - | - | CASSQASTGELFF | TGTGCCAGCAGCCAAGCTTCGACCGGGGAGCTGTTTTTT
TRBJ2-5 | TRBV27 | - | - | CASRPTRREETQYF | TGTGCCAGCAGACCGACTAGAAGGGAAGAGACCCAGTACTTC
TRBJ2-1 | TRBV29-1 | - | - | CSVEDNEQFF | TGCAGCGTAGAGGACAATGAGCAGTTCTTC
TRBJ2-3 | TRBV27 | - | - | CASTPAGLLPSTDTQYF | TGTGCCAGCACACCCGCGGGGCTTCTCCCTAGCACAGATACGCAGTATTTT
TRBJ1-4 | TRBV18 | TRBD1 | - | CASSSRQGANEKLFF | TGTGCCAGCTCAAGCAGACAGGGGGCAAACGAAAAACTGTTTTTT
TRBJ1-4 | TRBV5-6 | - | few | CASSRTGILGEKLFF | TGTGCCAGCAGCCGGACGGGGATCCTTGGTGAAAAACTGTTTTTT
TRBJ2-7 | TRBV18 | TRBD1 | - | CASSRLDRGSEQYF | TGTGCCAGCTCACGTCTTGACAGGGGCTCCGAGCAGTACTTC
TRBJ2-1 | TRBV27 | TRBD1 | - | CASSLIQGDEQFF | TGTGCCAGCAGTTTGATCCAGGGGGATGAGCAGTTCTTC
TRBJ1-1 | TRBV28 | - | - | CASRMQGNTEAFF | TGTGCCAGCAGGATGCAGGGAAACACTGAAGCTTTCTTT
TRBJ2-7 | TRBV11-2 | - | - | CASSLALQASSYEQYF | TGTGCCAGCAGCTTAGCCCTCCAGGCCAGCTCCTACGAGCAGTACTTC
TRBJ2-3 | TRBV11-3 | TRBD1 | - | CASSLNGQGKADTQYF | TGTGCCAGCAGCTTAAATGGACAGGGCAAGGCAGATACGCAGTATTTT
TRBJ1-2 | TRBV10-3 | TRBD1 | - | CAISRTGGGYGYTF | TGTGCCATCAGCAGGACAGGGGGCGGGTATGGCTACACCTTC
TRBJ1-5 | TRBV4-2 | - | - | CASSQYQNSNQPQHF | TGTGCCAGCAGCCAGTACCAGAATAGCAATCAGCCCCAGCATTTT
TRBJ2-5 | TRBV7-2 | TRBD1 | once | CASSPDRVETQYF | TGTGCCAGCAGCCCGGACAGGGTAGAGACCCAGTACTTC
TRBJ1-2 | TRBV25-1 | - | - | CASSEGNYGYTF | TGTGCCAGCAGTGAGGGCAACTATGGCTACACCTTC
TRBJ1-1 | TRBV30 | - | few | CAWSVGGEAFF | TGTGCCTGGAGTGTAGGGGGTGAAGCTTTCTTT
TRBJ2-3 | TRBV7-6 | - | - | CASSLEAAPSTDTQYF | TGTGCCAGCAGCTTAGAAGCTGCCCCTAGCACAGATACGCAGTATTTT
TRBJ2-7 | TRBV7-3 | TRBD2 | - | CASSLTGGSVDEQYF | TGTGCCAGCAGCTTAACGGGCGGGAGCGTTGACGAGCAGTACTTC
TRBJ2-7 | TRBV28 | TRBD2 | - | CASQTSGTYEQYF | TGTGCCAGCCAAACTAGCGGGACCTACGAGCAGTACTTC
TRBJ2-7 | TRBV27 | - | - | CASSFGMEQYF | TGTGCCAGCAGTTTCGGTATGGAGCAGTACTTC
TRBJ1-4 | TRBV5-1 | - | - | CASSPTSQGEKLFF | TGCGCCAGCAGCCCGACCTCACAGGGAGAAAAACTGTTTTTT
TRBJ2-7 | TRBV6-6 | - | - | CASSSQRQSSYEQYF | TGTGCCAGCAGTTCTCAGCGGCAGAGCTCCTACGAGCAGTACTTC
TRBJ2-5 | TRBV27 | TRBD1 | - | CASSIRDRGSETQYF | TGTGCCAGCAGTATCCGGGACAGGGGGAGCGAGACCCAGTACTTC
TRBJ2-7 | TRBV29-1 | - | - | CSVGVGADYEQYF | TGCAGCGTTGGAGTGGGAGCCGACTACGAGCAGTACTTC
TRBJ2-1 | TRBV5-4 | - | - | CASSLTRYNEQFF | TGTGCCAGCAGCCTCACTAGATACAATGAGCAGTTCTTC
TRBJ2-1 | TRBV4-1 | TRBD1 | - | CASSQAGTGEYEQFF | TGCGCCAGCAGCCAAGCCGGGACAGGGGAATATGAGCAGTTCTTC
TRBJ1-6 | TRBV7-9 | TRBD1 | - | CASSPGTGRGSPLHF | TGTGCCAGCAGCCCCGGGACAGGGCGGGGTTCACCCCTCCACTTT
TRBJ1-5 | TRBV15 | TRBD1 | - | CATSKGQGASQPQHF | TGTGCCACCAGCAAAGGACAGGGGGCCAGTCAGCCCCAGCATTTT
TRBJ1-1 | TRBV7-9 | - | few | CASSLNGRNTEAFF | TGTGCCAGCAGCTTAAATGGGCGGAACACTGAAGCTTTCTTT
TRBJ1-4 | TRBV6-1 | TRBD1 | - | CASSGQGFGEKLFF | TGTGCCAGCAGTGGACAGGGGTTCGGGGAAAAACTGTTTTTT
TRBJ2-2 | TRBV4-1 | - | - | CASSQVLLLNTGELFF | TGCGCCAGCAGCCAAGTTCTCCTATTGAACACCGGGGAGCTGTTTTTT
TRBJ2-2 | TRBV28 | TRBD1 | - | CASTATGYYGGELFF | TGTGCCAGCACAGCGACAGGGTATTACGGCGGGGAGCTGTTTTTT
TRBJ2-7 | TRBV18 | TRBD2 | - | CASSPGLAGVEQYF | TGTGCCAGCTCACCCGGACTAGCGGGAGTGGAGCAGTACTTC
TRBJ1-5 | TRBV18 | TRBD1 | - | CASSPGQGNRQPQHF | TGTGCCAGCTCACCGGGACAGGGAAATCGGCAGCCCCAGCATTTT
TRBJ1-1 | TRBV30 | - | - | CAWSVGAAGRATEAFF | TGTGCCTGGAGTGTGGGCGCAGCGGGCAGGGCCACTGAAGCTTTCTTT
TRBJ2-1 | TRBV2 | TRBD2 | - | CASSEGAGAYNEQFF | TGTGCCAGCAGTGAAGGGGCGGGAGCCTACAATGAGCAGTTCTTC
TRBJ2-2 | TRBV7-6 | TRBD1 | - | CASSLSPSGTGPTGELFF | TGTGCCAGCAGCCTATCCCCCTCCGGGACAGGGCCCACCGGGGAGCTGTTTTTT
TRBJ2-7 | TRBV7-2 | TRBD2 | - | CASSLPGGPYEQYF | TGTGCCAGCAGCTTACCGGGAGGGCCCTACGAGCAGTACTTC